This T cell receptor beta chain was recovered during a study of T cell repertoires in cytomegalovirus infection. For the study at large: Indicated by public TCR beta signatures were CMV infection and matching HLA type.

General study results and limits: In two of eight donors, the top clonotype was HLA-C-restricted CMV-specific.

Via MiXCR, TCRdb re-called the reads, giving one row per CDR3 protein. The sample records a few hundred thousand distinct CDR3 sequences, approximately 17% being singletons. Trimming removed 3 bases from V and 0 bases from J; junction bases left unmatched: 16. Germline V CDR1 and CDR2: SQVTM, ANQGSEA. The CDR3 length is 18 residues. As regards this clonotype: Antigen specificity is unknown.

This TCR derives from a human donor in good health (CMV status not recorded). Some clones in this sample may be carry-over from other donors' samples. V gene TRBV29-1 combines with J gene TRBJ1-1; 7 positions match TRBD1. Specimen: CD8+ T cells from PBMCs. CDR3 bases: TGCAGCGTTGATCCTTCCCAGACAGGGAATACCGTGAACACTGAAGCTTTCTTT. This codes for CSVDPSQTGNTVNTEAFF.